This T cell receptor beta chain was captured by sequencing in a study of blood T cell repertoires in COVID-19. Study at large: Some COVID-19 samples were acute and others convalescent; all came from the United States, Italy and Spain. Nucleic acid was either cDNA or gDNA, and it came from T cells, B-cell-depleted T cells, or PBMCs.

Per the authors' pipeline: Amplification of reference gene primers was used by the study to estimate nucleated cell counts. TCRdb's table, derived via immunoSEQ multiplex PCR, lists solely in-frame clones and lacks some. The V and J calls and clone size are taken from that table; D and trimming were inferred from the DNA. The profile shows 200,000 or so clones, over 75% of them singletons. The sample holds a few counts of this clone. Germline values: CDR1 MNHEY, CDR2 SMNVEV (reference sequence). The length of the CDR3 is 16 residues. V shed 3 bases, J shed 7 bases, and the junction held 11 bases outside the gene matches.

This TCR was recovered from a man aged 45 to 65 with acute or convalescent COVID-19. The sample was peripheral blood. The chain links TRBV27 to TRBJ2-2, with 7 bases lining up with TRBD2. The CDR3 loop is CASSFSRTSLGGELFF. CDR3 bases: TGTGCCAGCAGTTTTTCCCGGACTAGTCTAGGCGGGGAGCTGTTTTTT.